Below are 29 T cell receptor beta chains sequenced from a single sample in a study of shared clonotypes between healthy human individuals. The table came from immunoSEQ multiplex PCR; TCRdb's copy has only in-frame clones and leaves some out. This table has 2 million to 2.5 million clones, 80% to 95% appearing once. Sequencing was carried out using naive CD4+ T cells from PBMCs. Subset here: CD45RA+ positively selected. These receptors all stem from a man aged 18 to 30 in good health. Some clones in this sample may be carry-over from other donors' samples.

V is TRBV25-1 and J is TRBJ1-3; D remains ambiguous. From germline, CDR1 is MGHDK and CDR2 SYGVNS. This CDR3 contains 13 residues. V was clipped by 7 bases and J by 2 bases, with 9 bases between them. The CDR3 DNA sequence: TGTGCCAGCACCACCAATCCTGGAAACACCATATATTTT. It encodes CASTTNPGNTIYF.

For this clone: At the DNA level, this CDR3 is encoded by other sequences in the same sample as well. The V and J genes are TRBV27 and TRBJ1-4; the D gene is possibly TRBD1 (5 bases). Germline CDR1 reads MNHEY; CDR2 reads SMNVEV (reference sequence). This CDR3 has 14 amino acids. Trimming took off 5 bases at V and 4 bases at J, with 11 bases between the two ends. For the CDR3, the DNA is TGTGCCAGCAGTCGGGGACGGTTTAATGAAAAACTGTTTTTT. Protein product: CASSRGRFNEKLFF.

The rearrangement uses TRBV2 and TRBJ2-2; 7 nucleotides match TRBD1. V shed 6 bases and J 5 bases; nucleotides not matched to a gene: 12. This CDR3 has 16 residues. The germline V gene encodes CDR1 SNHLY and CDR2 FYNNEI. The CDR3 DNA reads TGTGCCAGCAGGAAGAGGACAGGCGGAACAACCGGGGAGCTGTTTTTT. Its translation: CASRKRTGGTTGELFF.

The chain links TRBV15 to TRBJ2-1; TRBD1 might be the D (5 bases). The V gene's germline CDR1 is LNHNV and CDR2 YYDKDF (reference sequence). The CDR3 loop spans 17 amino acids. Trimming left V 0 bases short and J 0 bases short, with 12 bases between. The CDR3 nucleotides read TGTGCCACCAGCAGAGATGGTCCCGACAGCTCCTACAATGAGCAGTTCTTC. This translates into CATSRDGPDSSYNEQFF.

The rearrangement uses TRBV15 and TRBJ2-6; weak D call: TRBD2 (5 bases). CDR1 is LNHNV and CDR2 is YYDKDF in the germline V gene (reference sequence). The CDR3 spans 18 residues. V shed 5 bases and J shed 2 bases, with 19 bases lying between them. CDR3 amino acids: CATSGWLEVLAGANVLTF. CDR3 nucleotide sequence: TGTGCCACCAGCGGATGGTTGGAGGTACTGGCTGGGGCCAACGTCCTGACTTTC.

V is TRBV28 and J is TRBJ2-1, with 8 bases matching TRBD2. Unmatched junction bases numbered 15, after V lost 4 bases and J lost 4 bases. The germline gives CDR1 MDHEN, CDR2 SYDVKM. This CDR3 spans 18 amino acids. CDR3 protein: CASSSLRGGSGDYNEQFF. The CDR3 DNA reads TGTGCCAGCAGTTCTCTACGAGGGGGTAGCGGGGATTACAATGAGCAGTTCTTC. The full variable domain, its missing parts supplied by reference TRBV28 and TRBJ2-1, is DVKVTQSSRYLVKRTGEKVFLECVQDMDHENMFWYRQDPGLGLRLIYFSYDVKMKEKGDIPEGYSVSREKKERFSLILESASTNQTSMYLCASSSLRGGSGDYNEQFFGPGTRLTVL.

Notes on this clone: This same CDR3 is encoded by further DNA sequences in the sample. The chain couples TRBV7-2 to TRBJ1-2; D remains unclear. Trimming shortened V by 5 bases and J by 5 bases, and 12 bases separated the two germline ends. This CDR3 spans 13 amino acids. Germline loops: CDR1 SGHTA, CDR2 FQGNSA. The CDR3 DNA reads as TGTGCCAGCAGCCCCCGAGATCGGTATGGCTACACCTTC. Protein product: CASSPRDRYGYTF.

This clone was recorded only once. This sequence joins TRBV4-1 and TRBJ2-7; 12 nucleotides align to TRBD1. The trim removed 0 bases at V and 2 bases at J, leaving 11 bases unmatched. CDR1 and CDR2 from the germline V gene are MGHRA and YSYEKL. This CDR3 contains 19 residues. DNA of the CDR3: TGCGCCAGCAGCCAAGATCTGGGACAGGGGGCTTACCCTCCCTACGAGCAGTACTTC. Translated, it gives CASSQDLGQGAYPPYEQYF.

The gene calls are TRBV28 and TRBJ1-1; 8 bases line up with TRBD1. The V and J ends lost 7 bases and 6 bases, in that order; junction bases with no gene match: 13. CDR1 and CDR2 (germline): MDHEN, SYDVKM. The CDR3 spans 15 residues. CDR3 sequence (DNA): TGTGCCAGCACGAAACCGGACAGGGATGGCGCTGAAGCTTTCTTT. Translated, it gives CASTKPDRDGAEAFF.

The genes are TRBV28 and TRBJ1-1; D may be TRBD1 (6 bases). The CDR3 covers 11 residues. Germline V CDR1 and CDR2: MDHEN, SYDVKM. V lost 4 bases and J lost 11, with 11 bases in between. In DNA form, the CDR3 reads TGTGCCAGCAGTTCGGACAGAGGGGCTTTCTTT. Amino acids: CASSSDRGAFF. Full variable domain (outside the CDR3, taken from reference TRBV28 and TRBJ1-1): DVKVTQSSRYLVKRTGEKVFLECVQDMDHENMFWYRQDPGLGLRLIYFSYDVKMKEKGDIPEGYSVSREKKERFSLILESASTNQTSMYLCASSSDRGAFFGQGTRLTVV.

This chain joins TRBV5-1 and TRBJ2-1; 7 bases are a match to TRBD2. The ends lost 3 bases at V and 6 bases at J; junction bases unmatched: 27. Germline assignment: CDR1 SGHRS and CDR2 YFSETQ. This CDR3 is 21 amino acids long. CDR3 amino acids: CASSSRLSGSLARRLGNEQFF. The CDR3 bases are TGCGCCAGCAGCTCTCGCCTATCAGGATCACTAGCGAGAAGACTGGGCAATGAGCAGTTCTTC.

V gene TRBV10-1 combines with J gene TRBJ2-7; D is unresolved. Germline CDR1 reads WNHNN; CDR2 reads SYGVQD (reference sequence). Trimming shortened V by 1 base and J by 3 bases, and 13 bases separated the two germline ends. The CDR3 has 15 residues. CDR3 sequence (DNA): TGCGCCAGCAGTGAGTACCCGGGCCCCCACTACGAGCAGTACTTC. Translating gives CASSEYPGPHYEQYF.

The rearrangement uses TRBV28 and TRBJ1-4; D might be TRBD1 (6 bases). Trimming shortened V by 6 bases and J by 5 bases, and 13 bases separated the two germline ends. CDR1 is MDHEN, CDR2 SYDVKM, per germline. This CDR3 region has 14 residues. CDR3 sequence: CASSRDTVNEKLFF. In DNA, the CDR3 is TGTGCCAGCAGCAGGGACACCGTAAATGAAAAACTGTTTTTT. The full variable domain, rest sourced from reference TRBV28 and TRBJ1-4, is DVKVTQSSRYLVKRTGEKVFLECVQDMDHENMFWYRQDPGLGLRLIYFSYDVKMKEKGDIPEGYSVSREKKERFSLILESASTNQTSMYLCASSRDTVNEKLFFGSGTQLSVL.

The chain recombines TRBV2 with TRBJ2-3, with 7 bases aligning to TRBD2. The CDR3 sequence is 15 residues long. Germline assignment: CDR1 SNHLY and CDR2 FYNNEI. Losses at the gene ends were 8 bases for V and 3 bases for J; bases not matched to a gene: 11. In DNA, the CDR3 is TGTGCCAGCGCCCTTAGCGGGCGGGGAACAGATACGCAGTATTTT. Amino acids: CASALSGRGTDTQYF. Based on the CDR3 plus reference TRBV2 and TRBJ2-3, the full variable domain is EPEVTQTPSHQVTQMGQEVILRCVPISNHLYFYWYRQILGQKVEFLVSFYNNEISEKSEIFDDQFSVERPDGSNFTLKIRSTKLEDSAMYFCASALSGRGTDTQYFGPGTRLTVL.

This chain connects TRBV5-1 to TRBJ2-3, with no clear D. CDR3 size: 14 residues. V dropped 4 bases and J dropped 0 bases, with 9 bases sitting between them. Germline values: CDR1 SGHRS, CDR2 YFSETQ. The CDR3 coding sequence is TGCGCCAGCAGCCGGTCGACTAGCACAGATACGCAGTATTTT. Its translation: CASSRSTSTDTQYF.

DNA of the CDR3: TGTGCCATCAGTGAGTCGAGGGACAGCAGCACAGATACGCAGTATTTT. This sequence encodes CAISESRDSSTDTQYF. The gene calls are TRBV10-3 and TRBJ2-3; 7 nucleotides align to TRBD1. With 0 bases clipped from V and 0 bases from J, the junction kept 3 bases outside the gene matches. This CDR3 contains 16 residues. CDR1 and CDR2 (germline): ENHRY, SYGVKD.

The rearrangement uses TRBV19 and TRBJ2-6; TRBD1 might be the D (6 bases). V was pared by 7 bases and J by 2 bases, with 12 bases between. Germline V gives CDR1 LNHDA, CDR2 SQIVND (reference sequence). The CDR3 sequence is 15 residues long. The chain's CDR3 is CASIANRAGANVLTF. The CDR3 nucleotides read TGTGCCAGTATCGCCAACAGGGCTGGGGCCAACGTCCTGACTTTC. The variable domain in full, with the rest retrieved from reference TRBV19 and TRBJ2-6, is DGGITQSPKYLFRKEGQNVTLSCEQNLNHDAMYWYRQDPGQGLRLIYYSQIVNDFQKGDIAEGYSVSREKKESFPLTVTSAQKNPTAFYLCASIANRAGANVLTFGAGSRLTVL.

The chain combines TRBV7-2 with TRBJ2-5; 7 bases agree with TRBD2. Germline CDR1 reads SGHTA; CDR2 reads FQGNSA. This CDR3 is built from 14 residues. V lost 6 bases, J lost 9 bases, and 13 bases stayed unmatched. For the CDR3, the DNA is TGTGCCAGCAGTGAGAATTCGGGGGGAGGGGCCCAGTACTTC. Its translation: CASSENSGGGAQYF.

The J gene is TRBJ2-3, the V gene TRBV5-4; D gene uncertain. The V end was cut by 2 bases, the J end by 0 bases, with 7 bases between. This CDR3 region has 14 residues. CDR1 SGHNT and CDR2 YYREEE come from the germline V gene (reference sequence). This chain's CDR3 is CASSFPPSTDTQYF. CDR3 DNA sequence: TGTGCCAGCAGCTTTCCCCCTAGCACAGATACGCAGTATTTT.

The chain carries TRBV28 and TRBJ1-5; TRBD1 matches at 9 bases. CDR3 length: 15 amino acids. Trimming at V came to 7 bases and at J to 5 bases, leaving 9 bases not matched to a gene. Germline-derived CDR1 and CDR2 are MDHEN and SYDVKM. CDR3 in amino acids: CASTSQGQGDQPQHF. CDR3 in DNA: TGTGCCAGCACCTCTCAGGGACAGGGCGATCAGCCCCAGCATTTT.

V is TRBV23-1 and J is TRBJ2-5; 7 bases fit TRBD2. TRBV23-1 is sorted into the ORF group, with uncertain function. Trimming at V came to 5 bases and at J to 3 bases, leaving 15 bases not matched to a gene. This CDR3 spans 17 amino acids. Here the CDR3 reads CASSTWDEAGVEETQYF. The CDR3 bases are TGCGCCAGCAGTACTTGGGACGAGGCGGGAGTTGAAGAGACCCAGTACTTC.

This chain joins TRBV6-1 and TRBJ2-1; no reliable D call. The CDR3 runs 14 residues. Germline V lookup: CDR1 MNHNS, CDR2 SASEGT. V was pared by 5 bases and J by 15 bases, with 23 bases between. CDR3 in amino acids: CASSSGASAGEAFF. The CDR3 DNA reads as TGTGCCAGCAGTTCTGGTGCCAGCGCCGGAGAAGCGTTCTTC.

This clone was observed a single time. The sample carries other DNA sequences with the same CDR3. CDR3 sequence reads: CASSYSTGTYEQYF. The CDR3 nucleotides are TGTGCCAGCAGTTACTCTACAGGGACCTACGAGCAGTACTTC. This sequence joins TRBV6-6 and TRBJ2-7; the D gene is possibly TRBD1 (6 bases). Trimming took off 0 bases at V and 2 bases at J, with 8 bases between the two ends. Germline V gene sequence: CDR1 MNHNY, CDR2 SVGAGI (reference sequence). The CDR3 has 14 amino acids.

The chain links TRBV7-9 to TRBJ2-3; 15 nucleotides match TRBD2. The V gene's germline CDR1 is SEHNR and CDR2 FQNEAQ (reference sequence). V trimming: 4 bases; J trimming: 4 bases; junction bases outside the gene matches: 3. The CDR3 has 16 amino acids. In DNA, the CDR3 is TGTGCCAGCAGCTCGGGACTAGCGGGAGGTGCAGATACGCAGTATTTT. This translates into CASSSGLAGGADTQYF.

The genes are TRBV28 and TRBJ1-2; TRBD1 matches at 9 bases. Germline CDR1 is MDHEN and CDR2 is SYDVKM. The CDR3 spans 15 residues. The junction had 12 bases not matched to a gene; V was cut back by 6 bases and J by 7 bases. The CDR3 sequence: CASRLLGDRESGYTF. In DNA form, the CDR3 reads TGTGCCAGCAGACTCCTTGGGGACAGGGAATCTGGCTACACCTTC.

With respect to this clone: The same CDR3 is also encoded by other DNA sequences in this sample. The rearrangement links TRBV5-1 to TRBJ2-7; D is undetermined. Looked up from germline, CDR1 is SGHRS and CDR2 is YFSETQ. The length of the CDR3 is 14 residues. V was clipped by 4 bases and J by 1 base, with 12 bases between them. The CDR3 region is CASSPRTRSYEQYF. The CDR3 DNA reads TGCGCCAGCAGCCCCAGGACCAGGTCCTACGAGCAGTACTTC.

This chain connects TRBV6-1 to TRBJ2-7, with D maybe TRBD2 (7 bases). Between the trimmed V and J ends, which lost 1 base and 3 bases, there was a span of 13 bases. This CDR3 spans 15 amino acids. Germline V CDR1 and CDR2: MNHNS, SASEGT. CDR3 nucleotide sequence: TGTGCCAGCAGTGAAGGGGGGGGCAACCTCTACGAGCAGTACTTC. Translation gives CASSEGGGNLYEQYF.

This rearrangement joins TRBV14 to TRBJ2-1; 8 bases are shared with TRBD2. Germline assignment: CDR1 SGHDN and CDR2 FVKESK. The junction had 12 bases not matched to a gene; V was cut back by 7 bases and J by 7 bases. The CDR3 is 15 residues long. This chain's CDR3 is CASTELAGGSNEQFF. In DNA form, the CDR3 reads TGTGCCAGCACCGAATTGGCGGGAGGCTCGAATGAGCAGTTCTTC.

This CDR3 is CASSQDATPGRAVPYEQYF. The CDR3 nucleotides read TGCGCCAGCAGCCAAGATGCTACCCCGGGCCGGGCAGTCCCTTACGAGCAGTACTTC. J is TRBJ2-7 and V is TRBV4-1, with unresolved D. Germline V CDR1 and CDR2: MGHRA, YSYEKL. This CDR3 has 19 residues. V lost 0 bases to trimming and J lost 4 bases, with 25 bases between them.